This T cell receptor beta chain was recorded in a study of blood T cell repertoires in COVID-19. Background on the study: Samples of COVID-19 (acute and convalescent) were obtained from the United States, Italy and Spain. PBMCs, B-cell-depleted T cells, or T cells were the source of the cDNA or gDNA that made up the material.

Original methodology: Reference gene primer amplification gave estimated nucleated cell counts. Repertoires were generated with immunoSEQ multiplex PCR, while TCRdb's copy carries only in-frame clones and drops some. From that table come the V and J calls and clone size; the DNA was used to work out D and trimming. Of more than 150,000 clones listed, 80% to 90% are singletons. The V gene's germline CDR1 is SGHDT and CDR2 YYEEEE. The CDR3 loop spans 19 amino acids. J gave up 6 bases and V 0 bases, and 12 bases lay outside the gene matches. The TCR originated in a man in his 60s with acute or convalescent COVID-19. The chain recombines TRBV5-6 with TRBJ2-2, with 12 nucleotides matching TRBD2. Sequencing was done on a sample of peripheral blood. The CDR3 region is CASSLGGGPGLAGPGELFF. For the CDR3, the DNA is TGTGCCAGCAGCTTGGGTGGGGGTCCCGGACTAGCGGGACCCGGGGAGCTGTTTTTT.